This T cell receptor beta chain was profiled in a study of T cells after yellow fever vaccination. Across the study: It was SMART-Seq v4 Ultra Low Input that prepared the fractions with low cell numbers.

TCR cDNA, made by 5'RACE template switching, carried an added universal primer site and UMIs. One entry per CDR3 protein results from TCRdb running MiXCR on the 5' RACE reads. The repertoire holds approximately 70,000 distinct CDR3 sequences, around 7% seen once, with around 28% in the top ten. The CDR3 runs to 16 residues. Germline loops: CDR1 PRHDT, CDR2 FYEKMQ (reference sequence). The ends were cut back, 3 bases at V and 2 bases at J, with 16 bases in the middle. This clonotype was obtained from a man aged 18 to 29 who received the YFV17D yellow fever vaccine. The genes are TRBV13 and TRBJ2-5, with D uncertain. The material sequenced was CD8+ T cells sorted from PBMCs, taken around 10 days after the first yellow fever vaccination. CDR3 protein: CASSLWGIKLQETQYF. For the CDR3, the DNA is TGTGCCAGCAGCTTGTGGGGTATTAAACTTCAAGAGACCCAGTACTTC.